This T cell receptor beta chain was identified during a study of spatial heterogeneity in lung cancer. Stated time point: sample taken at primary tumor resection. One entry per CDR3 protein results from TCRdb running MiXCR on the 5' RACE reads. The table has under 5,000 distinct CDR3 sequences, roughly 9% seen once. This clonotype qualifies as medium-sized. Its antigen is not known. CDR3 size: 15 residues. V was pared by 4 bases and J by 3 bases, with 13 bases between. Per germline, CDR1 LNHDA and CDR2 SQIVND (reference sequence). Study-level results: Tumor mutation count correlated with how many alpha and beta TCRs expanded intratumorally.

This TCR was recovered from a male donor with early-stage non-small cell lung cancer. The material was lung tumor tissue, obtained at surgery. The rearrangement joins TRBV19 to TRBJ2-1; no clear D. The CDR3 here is CASSTLTPLYNEQFF. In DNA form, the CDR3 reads TGTGCCAGTAGTACCCTGACACCGCTCTACAATGAGCAGTTCTTC.